This TCR beta chain was sequenced during a study of PD-L1 blockade in urothelial cancer. V dropped 4 bases and J dropped 5 bases, with 14 bases sitting between them. Germline loops: CDR1 SGHTA, CDR2 FQGNSA. CDR3 length equals 14 residues. Some clones are missing from TCRdb's copy, which holds only in-frame ones; the method was immunoSEQ multiplex PCR. In the table there are tens of thousands of clones, 84% of which are singletons. Time point given: pretreatment peripheral blood. The source material was PBMCs, sampled around atezolizumab (anti-PD-L1) treatment. The TCR was taken from a man between 60 and 70 years old with urothelial cancer. The V gene is TRBV7-2, the J gene TRBJ1-1; possible D gene TRBD1, 6 bases. The CDR3 region is CASSSTGGRTEAFF. In DNA form, the CDR3 reads TGTGCCAGCAGCTCGACAGGTGGGAGAACTGAAGCTTTCTTT.